This is a list of T cell receptor beta chains from one sample in a study of OX40 agonist ivuxolimab in advanced cancers. Clones were sequenced by immunoSEQ multiplex PCR, and TCRdb holds only the in-frame ones, with some missing. The repertoire holds about 48,000 clones, with over 85% as singletons. Specimen: CD4+ or CD8+ T cells sorted from blood, collected in a trial of the OX40 agonist ivuxolimab. Source of these receptors: an adult with an advanced solid tumor such as melanoma, head and neck, liver or kidney cancer. Each CDR3 is given with its conserved first and last residue. D genes are given only for firm matches.

V gene,J gene,D gene,CDR3 DNA,CDR3 protein
TRBV10-3,TRBJ2-1,TRBD2,TGTGCCATCACTAGCGGGGGCGATGAGCAGTTCTTC,CAITSGGDEQFF
TRBV2,TRBJ1-1,-,TGTGCCAGCAGTGAACAACCGCGGGTCTGGACTTTCTTT,CASSEQPRVWTFF
TRBV4-1,TRBJ1-5,-,TGCGCCAGCAGCCAAAGTTGGGGTCAGCCCCAGCATTTT,CASSQSWGQPQHF
TRBV7-9,TRBJ1-5,-,TGTGCCAGCAGCTTAGTACCGACAGGCACGAGCAATCAGCCCCAGCATTTT,CASSLVPTGTSNQPQHF
TRBV9,TRBJ2-3,TRBD2,TGTGCCAGCAGCGCGGAGCGGGATCCGACAGATACGCAGTATTTT,CASSAERDPTDTQYF
TRBV13,TRBJ2-3,-,TGTGCCAGCACCAAAAAGTGGGTTGATACGCAGTATTTT,CASTKKWVDTQYF
TRBV9,TRBJ1-2,-,TGTGCCAGCAGCGCGTCATATACAGGGCCCTATGGCTACACCTTC,CASSASYTGPYGYTF
TRBV27,TRBJ2-1,TRBD2,TGTGCCAGCAGTTTGTCTACTAGCGGAAGAAATGAGCAGTTCTTC,CASSLSTSGRNEQFF
TRBV28,TRBJ2-3,TRBD1,TGTGCCAGCAGGTGGGGCCCCTACGGGACAGACGGAGATACGCAGTATTTT,CASRWGPYGTDGDTQYF
TRBV2,TRBJ2-5,-,TGTGCCAGCAGTGACCCAGAGTACCAAGAGACCCAGTACTTC,CASSDPEYQETQYF